This T cell receptor beta chain was documented in a study of long-term antiretroviral therapy in people with HIV. Assay version v3.0 of immunoSEQ was used, and it was run at survey level. TCRdb's table, derived via immunoSEQ multiplex PCR, lists solely in-frame clones and lacks some. The data contain roughly 20,000 clones, about four fifths of them singletons. Germline assignment: CDR1 KGHSH and CDR2 LQKENI. Trimming shortened V by 3 bases and J by 0 bases, and 15 bases separated the two germline ends. The CDR3 contains 18 residues. This clonotype was obtained from a man aged 25-45 years with HIV. This chain links TRBV18 with TRBJ2-6; either TRBD1 or TRBD2 may supply D (7 bases each). This material consisted of unsorted PBMCs, taken 1.5 years after starting antiretroviral therapy. The CDR3, as DNA: TGTGCCAGCTCACCGGGGGGGACAGCGCTCTCTGGGGCCAACGTCCTGACTTTC. This sequence encodes CASSPGGTALSGANVLTF. Full variable domain (rest looked up from reference TRBV18 and TRBJ2-6): NAGVMQNPRHLVRRRGQEARLRCSPMKGHSHVYWYRQLPEEGLKFMVYLQKENIIDESGMPKERFSAEFPKEGPSILRIQQVVRGDSAAYFCASSPGGTALSGANVLTFGAGSRLTVL.